This T cell receptor (beta chain) derives from a study of blood T cells in healthy people across ages. A second roughly 7 to 11 cycle PCR used barcoded and J-beta primers. Each CDR3 protein gets one entry after TCRdb re-called the 5' RACE reads with MiXCR. The sample shows 550,000 to 600,000 distinct CDR3 sequences, 47% of them seen only once. V shed 3 bases and J shed 2 bases, with 20 bases lying between them. This CDR3 has 18 amino acids. Study outcomes and limitations: Naive and antigen-experienced cells were not separated, limiting conclusive comparison. A strong correlation was found between TCR beta diversity and the percentage of naive T cells.

As to this clonotype: Its cognate antigen is unknown.

This clonotype was sampled from an elderly man in good health. This chain connects TRBV12-3 or TRBV12-4 to TRBJ2-1; D gene unclear. Sequences were obtained from blood. The CDR3 DNA follows: TGTGCCAGCAGTTTGTCTGAGCTCGAGAGGCGCACCTACAATGAGCAGTTCTTC. This codes for CASSLSELERRTYNEQFF.